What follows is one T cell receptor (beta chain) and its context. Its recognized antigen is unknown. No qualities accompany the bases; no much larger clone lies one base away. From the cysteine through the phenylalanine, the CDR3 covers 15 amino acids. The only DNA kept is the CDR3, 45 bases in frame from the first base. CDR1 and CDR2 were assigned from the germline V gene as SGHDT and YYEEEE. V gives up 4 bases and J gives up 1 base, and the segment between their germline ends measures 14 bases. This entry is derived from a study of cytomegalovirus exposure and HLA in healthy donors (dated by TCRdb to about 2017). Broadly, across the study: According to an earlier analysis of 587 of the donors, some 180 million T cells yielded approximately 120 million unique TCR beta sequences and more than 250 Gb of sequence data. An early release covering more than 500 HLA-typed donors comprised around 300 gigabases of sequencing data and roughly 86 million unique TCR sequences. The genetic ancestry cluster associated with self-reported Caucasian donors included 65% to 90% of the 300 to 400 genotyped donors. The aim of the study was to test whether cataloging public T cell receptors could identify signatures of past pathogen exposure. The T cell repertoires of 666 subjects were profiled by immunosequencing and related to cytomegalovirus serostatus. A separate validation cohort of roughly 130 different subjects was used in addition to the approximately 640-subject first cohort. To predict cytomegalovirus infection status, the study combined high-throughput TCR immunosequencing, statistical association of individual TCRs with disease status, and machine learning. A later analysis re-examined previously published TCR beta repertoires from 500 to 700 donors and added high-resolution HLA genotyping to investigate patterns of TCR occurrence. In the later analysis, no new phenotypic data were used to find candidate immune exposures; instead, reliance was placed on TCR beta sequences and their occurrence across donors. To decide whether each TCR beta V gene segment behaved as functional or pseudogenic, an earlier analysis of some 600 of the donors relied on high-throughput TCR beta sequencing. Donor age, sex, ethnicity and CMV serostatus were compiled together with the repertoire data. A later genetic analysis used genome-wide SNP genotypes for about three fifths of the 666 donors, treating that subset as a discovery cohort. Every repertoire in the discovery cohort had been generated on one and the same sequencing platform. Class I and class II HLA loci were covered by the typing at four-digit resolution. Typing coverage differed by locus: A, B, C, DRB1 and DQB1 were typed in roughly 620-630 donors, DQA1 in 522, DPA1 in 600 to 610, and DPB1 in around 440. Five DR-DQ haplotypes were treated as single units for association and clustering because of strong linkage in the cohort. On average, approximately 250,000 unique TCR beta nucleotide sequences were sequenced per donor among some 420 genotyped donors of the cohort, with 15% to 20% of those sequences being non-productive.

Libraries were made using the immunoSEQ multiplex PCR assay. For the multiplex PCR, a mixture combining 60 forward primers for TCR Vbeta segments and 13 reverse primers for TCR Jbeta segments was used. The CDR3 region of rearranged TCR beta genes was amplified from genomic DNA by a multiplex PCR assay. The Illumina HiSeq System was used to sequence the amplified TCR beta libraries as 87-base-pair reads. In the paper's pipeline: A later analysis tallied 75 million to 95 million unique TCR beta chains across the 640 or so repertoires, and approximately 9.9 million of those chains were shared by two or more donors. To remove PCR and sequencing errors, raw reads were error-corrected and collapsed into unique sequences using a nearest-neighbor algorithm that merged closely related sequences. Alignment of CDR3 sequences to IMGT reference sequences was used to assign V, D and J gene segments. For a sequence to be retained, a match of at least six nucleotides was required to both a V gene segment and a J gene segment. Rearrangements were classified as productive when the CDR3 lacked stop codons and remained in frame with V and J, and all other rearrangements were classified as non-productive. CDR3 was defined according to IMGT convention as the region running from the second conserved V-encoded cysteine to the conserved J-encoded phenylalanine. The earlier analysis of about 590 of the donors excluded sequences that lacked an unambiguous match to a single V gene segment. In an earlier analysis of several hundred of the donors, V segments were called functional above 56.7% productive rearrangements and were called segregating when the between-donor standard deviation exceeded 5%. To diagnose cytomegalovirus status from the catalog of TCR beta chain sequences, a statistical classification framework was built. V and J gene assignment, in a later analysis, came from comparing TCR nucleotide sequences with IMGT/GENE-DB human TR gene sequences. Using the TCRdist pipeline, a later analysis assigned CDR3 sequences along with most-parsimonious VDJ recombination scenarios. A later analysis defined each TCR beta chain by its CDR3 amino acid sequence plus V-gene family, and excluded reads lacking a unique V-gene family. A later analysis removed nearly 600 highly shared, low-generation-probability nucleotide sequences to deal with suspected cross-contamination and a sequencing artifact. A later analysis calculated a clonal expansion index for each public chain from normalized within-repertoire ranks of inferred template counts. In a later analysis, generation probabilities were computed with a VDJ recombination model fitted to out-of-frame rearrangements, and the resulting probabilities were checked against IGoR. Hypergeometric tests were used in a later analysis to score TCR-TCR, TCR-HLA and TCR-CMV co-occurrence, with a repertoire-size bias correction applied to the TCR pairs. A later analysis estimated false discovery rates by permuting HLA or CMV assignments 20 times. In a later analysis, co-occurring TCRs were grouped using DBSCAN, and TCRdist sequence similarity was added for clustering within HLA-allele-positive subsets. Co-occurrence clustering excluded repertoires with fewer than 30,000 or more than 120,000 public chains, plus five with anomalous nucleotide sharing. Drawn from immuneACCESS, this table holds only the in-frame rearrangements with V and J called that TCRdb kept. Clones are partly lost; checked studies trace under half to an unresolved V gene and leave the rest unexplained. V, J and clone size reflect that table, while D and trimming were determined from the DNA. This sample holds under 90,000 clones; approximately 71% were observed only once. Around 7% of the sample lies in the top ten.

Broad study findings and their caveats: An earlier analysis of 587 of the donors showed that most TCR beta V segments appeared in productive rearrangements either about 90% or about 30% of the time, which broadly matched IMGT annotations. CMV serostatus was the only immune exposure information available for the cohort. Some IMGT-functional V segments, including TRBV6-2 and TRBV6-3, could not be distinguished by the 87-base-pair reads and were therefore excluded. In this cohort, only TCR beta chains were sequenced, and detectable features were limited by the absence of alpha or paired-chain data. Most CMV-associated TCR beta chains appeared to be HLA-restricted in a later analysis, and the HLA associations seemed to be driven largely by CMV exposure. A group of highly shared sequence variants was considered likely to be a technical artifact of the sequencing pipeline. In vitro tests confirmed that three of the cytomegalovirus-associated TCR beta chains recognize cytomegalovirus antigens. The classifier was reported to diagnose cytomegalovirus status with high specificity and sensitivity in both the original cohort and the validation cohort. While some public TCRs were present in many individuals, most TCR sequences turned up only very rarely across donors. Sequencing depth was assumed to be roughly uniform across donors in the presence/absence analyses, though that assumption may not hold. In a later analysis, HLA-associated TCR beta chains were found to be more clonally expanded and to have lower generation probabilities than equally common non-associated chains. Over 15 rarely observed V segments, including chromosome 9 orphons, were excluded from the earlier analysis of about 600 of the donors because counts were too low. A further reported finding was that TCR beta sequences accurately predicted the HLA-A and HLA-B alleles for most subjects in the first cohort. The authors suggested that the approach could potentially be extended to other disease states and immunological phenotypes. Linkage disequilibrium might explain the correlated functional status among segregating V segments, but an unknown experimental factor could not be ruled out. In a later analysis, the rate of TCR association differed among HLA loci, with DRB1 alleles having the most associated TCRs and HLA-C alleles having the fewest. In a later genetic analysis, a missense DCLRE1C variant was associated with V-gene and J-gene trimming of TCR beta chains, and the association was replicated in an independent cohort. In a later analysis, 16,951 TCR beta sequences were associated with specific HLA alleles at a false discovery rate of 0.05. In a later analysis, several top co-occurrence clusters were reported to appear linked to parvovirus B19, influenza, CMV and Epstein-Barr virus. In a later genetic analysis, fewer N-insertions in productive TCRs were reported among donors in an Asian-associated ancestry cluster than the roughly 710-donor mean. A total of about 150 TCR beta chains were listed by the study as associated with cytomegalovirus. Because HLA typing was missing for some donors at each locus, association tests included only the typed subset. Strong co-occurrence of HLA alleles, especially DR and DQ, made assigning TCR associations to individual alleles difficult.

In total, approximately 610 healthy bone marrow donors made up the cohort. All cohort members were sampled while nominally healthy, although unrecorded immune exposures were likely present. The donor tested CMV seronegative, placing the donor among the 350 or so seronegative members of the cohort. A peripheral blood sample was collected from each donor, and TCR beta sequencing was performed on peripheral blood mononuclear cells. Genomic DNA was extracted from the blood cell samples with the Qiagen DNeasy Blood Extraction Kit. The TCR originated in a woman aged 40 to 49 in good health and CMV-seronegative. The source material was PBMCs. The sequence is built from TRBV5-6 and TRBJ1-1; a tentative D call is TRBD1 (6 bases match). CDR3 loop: CASSRSTGRNTEAFF. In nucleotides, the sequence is TGTGCCAGCAGCCGATCGACAGGCCGGAACACTGAAGCTTTCTTT.